A selection of T cell receptor beta chains follows, all from one sample in a study of CD8+CD57+ T cells in acquired aplastic anemia. TCRdb re-called the reads through MiXCR, storing one row per CDR3 protein. The sample carries 120,000 or so distinct CDR3 sequences, roughly 40% recorded once. Specimen: sorted CD4+, CD8+, or CD8+CD57+ T cells (not recorded which) from PBMCs. All receptors come from a human donor with aplastic anemia. Each CDR3 is given without its conserved first and last residue. Each record gives: V gene, J gene, clone size, CDR3 protein. Size is stated for part of the rows, as once, few or many counts, or as a class when the clone is expanded.

>TRBV4-2|TRBJ2-7|many
ASSQGQGIYEQY
>TRBV29-1|TRBJ2-7|NA
SGLAGEGYEQY
>TRBV9|TRBJ2-3|NA
ASSVGAGNSDTQY
>TRBV4-2|TRBJ1-1|NA
ASSPGQGATEAF
>TRBV30|TRBJ1-2|NA
AWRANGHDGDGHT
>TRBV5-4|TRBJ1-2|NA
ASSSEYGYT
>TRBV7-6|TRBJ2-1|NA
ASSLEDANEQF
>TRBV7-2|TRBJ1-6|NA
ASSLEGQGVLH
>TRBV6-6|TRBJ1-5|many
ASTTNRGLQPQH
>TRBV24-1|TRBJ2-5|NA
AISGSGQGQETQY
>TRBV9|TRBJ1-1|many
ASSQNIDTEAF
>TRBV7-2|TRBJ1-2|NA
ASSRLGTGNGYT
>TRBV25-1|TRBJ1-2|NA
ASSGSRGYT